This T cell receptor beta chain was identified in a study of spatial heterogeneity in lung cancer. Looking at the study overall: Donors were about 70 untreated early-stage non-small cell lung cancer patients. The study sequenced follow-up PBMC samples when they were available, at a median of about 2 years after resection. Consistently, beta-chain sequences turned up in larger numbers than alpha-chain sequences did. Study-level results: At tumor resection, ubiquitous expanded TCRs were detected in blood more often than later.

MiXCR was run by TCRdb on the 5' RACE reads, yielding one entry per CDR3 protein. This sample has some 120,000 distinct CDR3 sequences, with 9% to 15% found just once. About this clonotype: Its antigen is undetermined.

Noted time point: blood at routine non-recurrence follow-up after resection. Sequencing was performed on whole RNA extracted from tumor and nontumor lung tissue, or from frozen PBMC, and the material was left unsorted. V shed 1 base and J shed 7 bases, with 13 bases lying between them. CDR3 size: 15 residues. CDR1 is LGHDT, CDR2 YNNKEL, per germline (reference sequence). Material: PBMCs, obtained at follow-up. The gene calls are TRBV3-1 and TRBJ1-4; tentatively, D is TRBD1 (6 bases). This clonotype was obtained from a male donor with early-stage non-small cell lung cancer. The CDR3 DNA follows: TGTGCCAGCAGCCAAGCCCGCGGGGGGCCTGAAAAACTGTTTTTT. It yields the protein CASSQARGGPEKLFF. Full variable domain (remainder filled in from reference TRBV3-1 and TRBJ1-4): DTAVSQTPKYLVTQMGNDKSIKCEQNLGHDTMYWYKQDSKKFLKIMFSYNNKELIINETVPNRFSPKSPDKAHLNLHINSLELGDSAVYFCASSQARGGPEKLFFGSGTQLSVL.